This T cell receptor beta chain was found in a study of control samples from healthy donors and cancer patients. Method: immunoSEQ multiplex PCR; TCRdb's copy keeps in-frame clones and lacks some. The table shows under 450,000 clones, with approximately 92% occurring only once. V shed 0 bases and J 5 bases; nucleotides not matched to a gene: 9. Germline CDR1 and CDR2: LGHNA and YSLEER. The CDR3 length is 16 residues. The receptor's source is a man aged 35 to 55 with head and neck cancer. V gene TRBV4-3 combines with J gene TRBJ1-2; 7 bases fit TRBD1. The material sequenced was PBMCs. CDR3 amino acids: CASSQDGNRGGYGYTF. CDR3 DNA sequence: TGCGCCAGCAGCCAAGATGGGAACAGGGGAGGGTATGGCTACACCTTC.